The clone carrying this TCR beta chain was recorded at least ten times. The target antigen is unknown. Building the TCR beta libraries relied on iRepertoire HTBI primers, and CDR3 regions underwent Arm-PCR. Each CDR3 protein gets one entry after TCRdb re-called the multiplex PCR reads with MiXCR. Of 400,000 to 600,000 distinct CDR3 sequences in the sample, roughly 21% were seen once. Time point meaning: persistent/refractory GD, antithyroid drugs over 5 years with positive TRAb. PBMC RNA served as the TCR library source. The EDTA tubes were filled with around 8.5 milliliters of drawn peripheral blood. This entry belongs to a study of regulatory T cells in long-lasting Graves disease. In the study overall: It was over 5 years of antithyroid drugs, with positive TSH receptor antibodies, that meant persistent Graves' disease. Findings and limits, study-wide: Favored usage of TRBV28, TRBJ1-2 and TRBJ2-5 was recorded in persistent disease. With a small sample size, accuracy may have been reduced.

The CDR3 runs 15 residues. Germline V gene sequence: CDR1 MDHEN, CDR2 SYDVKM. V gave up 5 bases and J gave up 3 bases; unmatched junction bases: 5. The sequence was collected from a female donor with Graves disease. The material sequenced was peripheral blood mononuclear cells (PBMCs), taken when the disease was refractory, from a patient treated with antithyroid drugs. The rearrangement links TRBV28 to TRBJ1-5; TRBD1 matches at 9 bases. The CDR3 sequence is CASSPTGGYNQPQHF. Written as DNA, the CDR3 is TGTGCCAGCAGTCCTACAGGGGGCTACAATCAGCCCCAGCATTTT.